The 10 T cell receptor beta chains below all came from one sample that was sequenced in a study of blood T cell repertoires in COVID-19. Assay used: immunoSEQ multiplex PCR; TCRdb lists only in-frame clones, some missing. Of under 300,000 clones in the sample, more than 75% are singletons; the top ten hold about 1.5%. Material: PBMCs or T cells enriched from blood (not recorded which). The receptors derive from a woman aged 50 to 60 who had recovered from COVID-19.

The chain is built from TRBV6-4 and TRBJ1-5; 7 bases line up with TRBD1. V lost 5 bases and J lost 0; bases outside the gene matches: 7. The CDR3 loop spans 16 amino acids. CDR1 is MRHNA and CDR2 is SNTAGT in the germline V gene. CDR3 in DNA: TGTGCCAGCAGTTCAGGGGGTATGGATAGCAATCAGCCCCAGCATTTT. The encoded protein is CASSSGGMDSNQPQHF.

Here the CDR3 reads CASSLNRGGNQPQHF. CDR3 DNA sequence: TGCGCCAGCAGTCTTAACAGGGGAGGAAATCAGCCCCAGCATTTT. This sequence joins TRBV10-2 and TRBJ1-5; 7 nucleotides line up with TRBD1. The CDR3 is 15 residues long. Germline V gene data show CDR1 as WSHSY and CDR2 as SAAADI. J lost 4 bases, V lost 5 bases, and 8 bases had no gene match.

The CDR3 DNA is TGCGCCAGCAGCTTGGCCCCTAGCGGGAAGTCAAATGAGCAGTTCTTC. This translates into CASSLAPSGKSNEQFF. The V gene is TRBV5-1, the J gene TRBJ2-1; 9 bases match TRBD2. V was pared by 0 bases and J by 7 bases, with 8 bases of the junction left unmatched. The germline CDR1 and CDR2 sequences are SGHRS and YFSETQ. This CDR3 comprises 16 residues.

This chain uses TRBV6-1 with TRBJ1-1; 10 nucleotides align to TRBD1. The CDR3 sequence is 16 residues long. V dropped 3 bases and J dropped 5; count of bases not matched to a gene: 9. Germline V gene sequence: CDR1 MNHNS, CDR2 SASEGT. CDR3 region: CASSETPGTGETEAFF. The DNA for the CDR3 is TGTGCCAGCAGTGAGACCCCCGGGACAGGGGAGACTGAAGCTTTCTTT.

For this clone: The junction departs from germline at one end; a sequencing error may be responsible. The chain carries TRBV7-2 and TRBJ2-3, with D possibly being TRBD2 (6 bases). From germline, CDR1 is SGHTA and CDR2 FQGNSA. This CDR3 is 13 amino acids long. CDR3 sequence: CASSLDGTQRKDF. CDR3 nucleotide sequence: TGTGCCAGCAGCTTAGATGGGACTCAAAGAAAGGATTTT.

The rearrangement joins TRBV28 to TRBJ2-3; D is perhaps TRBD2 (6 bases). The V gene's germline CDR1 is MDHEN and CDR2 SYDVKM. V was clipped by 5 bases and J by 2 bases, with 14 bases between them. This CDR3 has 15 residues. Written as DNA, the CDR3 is TGTGCCAGCAGTCTGTCCCAGGGACTCACAGATACGCAGTATTTT. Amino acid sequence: CASSLSQGLTDTQYF.

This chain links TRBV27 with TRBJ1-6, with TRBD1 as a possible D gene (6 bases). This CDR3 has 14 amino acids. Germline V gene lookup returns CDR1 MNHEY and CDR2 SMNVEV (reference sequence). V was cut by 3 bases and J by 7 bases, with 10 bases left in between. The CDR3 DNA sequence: TGTGCCAGCAGTTTCGGACAGTTCAATTCACCCCTCCACTTT. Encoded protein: CASSFGQFNSPLHF.

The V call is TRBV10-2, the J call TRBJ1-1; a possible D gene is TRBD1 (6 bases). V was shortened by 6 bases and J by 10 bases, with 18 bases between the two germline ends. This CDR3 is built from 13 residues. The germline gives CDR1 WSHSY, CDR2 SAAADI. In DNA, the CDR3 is TGCGCCAGCAGCCTAGGGACACCTGGGGGAGCTTTCTTT. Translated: CASSLGTPGGAFF.

CDR3 in amino acids: CASSQDLPGRYEQYF. The CDR3 DNA reads TGCGCCAGCAGCCAAGACCTCCCTGGGCGCTACGAGCAGTACTTC. The chain recombines TRBV4-1 with TRBJ2-7; no firm D call. Germline V gene sequence: CDR1 MGHRA, CDR2 YSYEKL. The CDR3 covers 15 residues. Trimming left V 0 bases short and J 3 bases short, with 12 bases between.

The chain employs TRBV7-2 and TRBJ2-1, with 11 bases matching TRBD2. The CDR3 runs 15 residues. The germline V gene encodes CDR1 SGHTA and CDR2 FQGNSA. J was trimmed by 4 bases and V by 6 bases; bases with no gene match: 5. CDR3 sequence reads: CASRTTSGVYNEQFF. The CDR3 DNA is TGTGCCAGCAGAACGACTAGCGGGGTATACAATGAGCAGTTCTTC.